The 15 T cell receptor beta chains given below trace back to one sample, sequenced in a study of beta chain features in type 1 diabetes. Since all of the isolated RNA was reverse transcribed, expressed TCRB transcripts were what got sequenced. Assay: immunoSEQ multiplex PCR; the TCRdb copy retains only in-frame clones and omits some. The sample lists some 900,000 clones; roughly a sixth were seen once. The sample was naive CD4+ T cells from blood. These receptors originate from a woman younger than 30 in good health.

The chain has TRBV9 and TRBJ1-5; unclear D gene. Looked up from germline, CDR1 is SGDLS and CDR2 is YYNGEE. This CDR3 is built from 15 residues. V was shortened by 1 base and J by 7 bases, with 15 bases between the two germline ends. CDR3 amino acids: CASSVSGLLGQPQHF. The CDR3 coding sequence is TGTGCCAGCAGCGTAAGCGGGCTACTAGGCCAGCCCCAGCATTTT.

The chain is built from TRBV10-3 and TRBJ1-2; TRBD1 might be the D (5 bases). CDR3 length: 13 amino acids. The V end lost 3 bases, the J end lost 4 bases, and 9 bases lay between the germline ends. The V gene's germline CDR1 is ENHRY and CDR2 SYGVKD. The CDR3 region is CAISDQGSYGYTF. The CDR3 nucleotides read TGTGCCATCAGTGATCAGGGTTCCTATGGCTACACCTTC.

This clone was found a few times. The chain employs TRBV5-1 and TRBJ2-4; 7 bases are shared with TRBD1. V shed 5 bases, J shed 5 bases, and the junction held 10 bases outside the gene matches. The CDR3 length is 15 residues. CDR1 and CDR2 (germline): SGHRS, YFSETQ. CDR3 sequence: CASSRPGTEENIQYF. Written as DNA, the CDR3 is TGCGCCAGCAGTCGGCCCGGGACAGAGGAAAACATTCAGTACTTC.

This clone has a handful of counts. The chain combines TRBV9 with TRBJ2-3, with no clear D. The CDR3 has 15 residues. Germline CDR1 SGDLS, CDR2 YYNGEE. The V end lost 2 bases, the J end lost 4 bases, and 14 bases lay between the germline ends. CDR3 in amino acids: CASSVSVIRADTQYF. The CDR3 region has the DNA TGTGCCAGCAGCGTGTCGGTTATTAGGGCAGATACGCAGTATTTT.

The V and J genes are TRBV5-5 and TRBJ2-7; 8 positions agree with TRBD1. The trim removed 4 bases at V and 2 bases at J, leaving 5 bases unmatched. This CDR3 comprises 14 residues. Germline V gene lookup returns CDR1 SGHKS and CDR2 YYEKEE (reference sequence). CDR3 loop: CASSPGGGPYEQYF. The CDR3 DNA reads as TGTGCCAGCAGCCCAGGGGGCGGACCCTACGAGCAGTACTTC.

This clone was picked up a small number of times. This chain uses TRBV25-1 with TRBJ2-7, with 8 bases fitting TRBD2. Germline assignment: CDR1 MGHDK and CDR2 SYGVNS. The junction had 7 bases not matched to a gene; V was cut back by 7 bases and J by 5 bases. The CDR3 has 13 amino acids. The CDR3 DNA is TGTGCCAGCAAGTTTGCGGGGGGCGACGAGCAGTACTTC. Encoded protein: CASKFAGGDEQYF.

This clone was picked up a small number of times. The CDR3 DNA sequence: TGTGCCAGCAGCTTAGTCTGGGACTACCGCTACGAGCAGTACTTC. Its translation: CASSLVWDYRYEQYF. V gene TRBV7-2 combines with J gene TRBJ2-7; 7 bases agree with TRBD2. This CDR3 has 15 residues. Germline V CDR1 and CDR2: SGHTA, FQGNSA. Unmatched junction bases numbered 6, after V lost 1 base and J lost 3 bases.

The chain joins TRBV7-9 to TRBJ1-1; TRBD1 matches 11 bases. CDR3 length equals 16 residues. Germline V gene sequence: CDR1 SEHNR, CDR2 FQNEAQ (reference sequence). The ends lost 5 bases at V and 0 bases at J; junction bases unmatched: 5. Here the CDR3 DNA reads TGTGCCAGCAGCACTAGGACAGGGGGCATGAACACTGAAGCTTTCTTT. It encodes CASSTRTGGMNTEAFF.

V is TRBV6-5 and J is TRBJ2-3; maybe TRBD2 (6 bases). Trimming cost V 2 bases and J 9 bases, with 9 bases left between them. Germline assignment: CDR1 MNHEY and CDR2 SVGAGI. The CDR3 consists of 12 residues. In DNA, the CDR3 is TGTGCCAGCAGTTACGGGAGGTCGACGCAGTATTTT. This translates into CASSYGRSTQYF.

Comment on this clone: Given a much more abundant clone one base away, this may be a read error. The same CDR3 also results from other DNA sequences found in this sample. The chain joins TRBV7-2 to TRBJ2-3; no reliable D call. The length of the CDR3 is 11 residues. Germline V gene sequence: CDR1 SGHTA, CDR2 FQGNSA. V was trimmed by 3 bases and J by 4 bases, leaving 2 bases between them. For the CDR3, the DNA is TGTGCCAGCAGCTTCGCAGATACGCAGTATTTT. It codes for CASSFADTQYF.

This clone was counted only a few times. This sequence joins TRBV5-4 and TRBJ2-1, with TRBD1 matching 9 bases. The CDR3 is 17 amino acids. In germline, CDR1 is SGHNT, CDR2 YYREEE (reference sequence). J was trimmed by 0 bases and V by 6 bases; bases with no gene match: 10. CDR3 sequence: CASNRTGGHSSYNEQFF. Written as DNA, the CDR3 is TGTGCCAGCAATAGAACAGGGGGCCACAGCTCCTACAATGAGCAGTTCTTC.

The chain has TRBV4-2 and TRBJ1-5; 10 bases match TRBD1. The CDR3 contains 15 residues. Germline V gene lookup returns CDR1 LGHNA and CDR2 YNFKEQ. V gave up 4 bases and J gave up 6 bases; unmatched junction bases: 6. CDR3 DNA sequence: TGTGCCAGCAGCCGGGACAGGGGAACGGGTCAGCCCCAGCATTTT. Translating gives CASSRDRGTGQPQHF.

This clone was counted between two and nine times. This rearrangement joins TRBV10-3 to TRBJ1-5; D unresolved. V was trimmed by 4 bases and J by 6 bases, leaving 10 bases between them. Germline V CDR1 and CDR2: ENHRY, SYGVKD. This CDR3 is built from 13 residues. CDR3 nucleotides: TGTGCCATCAGTGGTGAAGTGACTCAGCCCCAGCATTTT. Translated: CAISGEVTQPQHF.

CDR3 region: CASSPLPYEQFF. In nucleotides, the CDR3 is TGTGCCAGCAGCCCCTTGCCCTATGAGCAGTTCTTC. This rearrangement joins TRBV11-2 to TRBJ2-1; D not resolved. Germline V gene lookup returns CDR1 SGHAT and CDR2 FQNNGV. The CDR3 has 12 residues. The germline V and J ends were trimmed by 5 bases and 8 bases, with 10 bases remaining between them.

The chain has TRBV28 and TRBJ1-1; weak D call: TRBD1 (5 bases). Trimming removed 2 bases at V and 0 bases at J, with 10 bases between. The length of the CDR3 is 15 residues. Germline lookup yields CDR1 MDHEN and CDR2 SYDVKM. The CDR3 coding sequence is TGTGCCAGCAGTTTAACGGGACGGTTGAACACTGAAGCTTTCTTT. Protein sequence: CASSLTGRLNTEAFF.